Sequencing of this T cell receptor (beta chain) was carried out in a study of CD8+CD57+ T cells in acquired aplastic anemia. Study context: Isolated CD4+ and CD8+ cells, once sorted, yielded DNA averaging about 3.1 ug. Where healthy donors were concerned, CD4+ cells averaged approximately 11 million reads. Findings of the study overall: In common between the patients and the controls were approximately 28 CD8+ CDR3 sequences. Patients showed no significant difference from controls in CD8+ Simpson's diversity.

Germline assignment: CDR1 SGHAT and CDR2 FQDESV (reference sequence). CDR3 length: 16 residues. V was pared by 5 bases and J by 4 bases, with 20 bases between. Genomic DNA templated the TCR beta VDJ and CDR3 profiling. TCRdb passed the reads through MiXCR, listing each CDR3 protein once. The table records some 190,000 distinct CDR3 sequences, 35% to 50% of them present only once. This clonotype was counted a single time. Its antigen is not identified. The receptor was isolated from a human donor in good health. The chain couples TRBV11-1 to TRBJ1-2; D remains ambiguous. The sample was sorted CD4+, CD8+, or CD8+CD57+ T cells (not recorded which) from PBMCs. CDR3 residues: CASSRGGGGESYGYTF. CDR3 nucleotides: TGTGCCAGCAGCCGAGGTGGTGGTGGTGAAAGCTATGGCTACACCTTC.